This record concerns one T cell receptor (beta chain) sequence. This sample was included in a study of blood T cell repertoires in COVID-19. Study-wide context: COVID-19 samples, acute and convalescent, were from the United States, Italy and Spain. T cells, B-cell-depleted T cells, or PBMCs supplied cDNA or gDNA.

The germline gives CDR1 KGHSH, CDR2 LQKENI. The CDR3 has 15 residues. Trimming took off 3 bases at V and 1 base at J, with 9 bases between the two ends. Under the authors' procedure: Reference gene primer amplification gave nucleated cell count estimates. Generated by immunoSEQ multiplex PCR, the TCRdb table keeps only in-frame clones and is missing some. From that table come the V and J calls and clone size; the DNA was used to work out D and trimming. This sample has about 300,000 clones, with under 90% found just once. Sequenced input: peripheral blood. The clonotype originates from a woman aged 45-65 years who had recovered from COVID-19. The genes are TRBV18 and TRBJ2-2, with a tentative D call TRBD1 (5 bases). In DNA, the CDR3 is TGTGCCAGCTCACCCTCGACAGTGAACACCGGGGAGCTGTTTTTT. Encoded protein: CASSPSTVNTGELFF.